One sample yielded the 10 T cell receptor beta chains listed below, sequenced in a study of radiation and T cells in renal cell carcinoma. Only in-frame clones appear in the TCRdb table, and some are missing; sequencing was by immunoSEQ multiplex PCR. The table has 130,000 to 150,000 clones, around 90% seen once. Time point indicated: baseline pretreatment blood. Regarding treatment: 15 Gy SBRT to primary tumor, nephrectomy 4 weeks later. The input for sequencing was blood, taken from a patient whose treatment included radiotherapy and nephrectomy. These receptors were obtained from a woman aged 70-85 years with renal cell carcinoma.

V usage is TRBV7-9 and J usage is TRBJ2-5, with D possibly matching TRBD1 (6 bases). Germline V gene sequence: CDR1 SEHNR, CDR2 FQNEAQ (reference sequence). Trimming left V 0 bases short and J 5 bases short, with 25 bases between. This CDR3 region has 19 residues. The CDR3 nucleotides read TGTGCCAGCAGCTTAGCGCGGGTACAAACAGGGCGAGAGAGGGAGACCCAGTACTTC. Translation: CASSLARVQTGRERETQYF.

In the case of this clone: A much larger clone differs by one base, so this may be a read error. Other DNA sequences in the sample encode the same CDR3. This sequence joins TRBV19 and TRBJ2-7, with D uncertain. CDR1 and CDR2 from the germline V gene are LNHDA and SQIVND (reference sequence). The CDR3 spans 11 residues. Trimming took 1 base from V and 4 from J, leaving 2 bases between them. The CDR3 DNA sequence: TGTGCCAGTAGTATAGGGTACGAGCAGTACTTC. Amino acids: CASSIGYEQYF.

V usage is TRBV27 and J usage is TRBJ2-3; 9 nucleotides agree with TRBD2. The junction had 5 bases not matched to a gene; V was cut back by 3 bases and J by 1 base. The CDR3 is 16 amino acids. The germline CDR1 and CDR2 sequences are MNHEY and SMNVEV (reference sequence). The CDR3 spells CASSLGTSFRTDTQYF. CDR3 in DNA: TGTGCCAGCAGTTTGGGGACTAGCTTCCGCACAGATACGCAGTATTTT.

This rearrangement joins TRBV10-3 to TRBJ2-6; D is perhaps TRBD2 (6 bases). V gave up 0 bases and J gave up 2 bases, with 8 bases separating them. Germline-derived CDR1 and CDR2 are ENHRY and SYGVKD. The CDR3 is 16 amino acids. CDR3 region: CAISESGGTGANVLTF. The CDR3 coding sequence is TGTGCCATCAGTGAGTCGGGGGGAACTGGGGCCAACGTCCTGACTTTC.

The J gene is TRBJ1-2, the V gene TRBV6-1; 8 positions match TRBD1. This CDR3 has 14 amino acids. The junction had 8 bases not matched to a gene; V was cut back by 5 bases and J by 6 bases. The germline V gene has CDR1 MNHNS and CDR2 SASEGT. CDR3 nucleotides: TGTGCCAGCAGTCACACGGACAGGGTACATGGCTACACCTTC. Translation: CASSHTDRVHGYTF.

The V call is TRBV28, the J call TRBJ1-2, with D uncertain. Trimming left V 3 bases short and J 2 bases short, with 10 bases between. The CDR3 is 14 residues long. The germline V gene encodes CDR1 MDHEN and CDR2 SYDVKM. The CDR3 spells CASSFAGVNYGYTF. CDR3 DNA: TGTGCCAGCAGTTTCGCAGGAGTAAACTATGGCTACACCTTC.

The chain couples TRBV2 to TRBJ2-3; TRBD2 might be the D (5 bases). This CDR3 region has 13 residues. V lost 5 bases, J lost 7 bases, and 13 bases lay in between. CDR1 is SNHLY, CDR2 FYNNEI, per germline. CDR3 coding DNA: TGTGCCAGCAGTCCCGGGGTGCTAAATACGCAGTATTTT. This translates into CASSPGVLNTQYF.

The chain has TRBV4-1 and TRBJ1-2; TRBD1 is a possible D gene (6 bases). CDR3 length: 14 residues. V lost 0 bases, J lost 3 bases, and 8 bases lay in between. Looked up from germline, CDR1 is MGHRA and CDR2 is YSYEKL. CDR3 loop: CASSQDTGYYGYTF. In nucleotides, the CDR3 is TGCGCCAGCAGCCAAGATACAGGGTACTATGGCTACACCTTC.

The rearrangement joins TRBV27 to TRBJ1-2, with D possibly matching TRBD1 (6 bases). With 5 bases removed from V and 6 bases from J, the gap between germline ends came to 22 bases. CDR3 length: 16 residues. Germline CDR1 reads MNHEY; CDR2 reads SMNVEV (reference sequence). CDR3 DNA: TGTGCCAGCAGTCCCGGTGGGGGGCGGGTATCGAATGGCTACACCTTC. Translation: CASSPGGGRVSNGYTF.

This chain links TRBV11-2 with TRBJ2-2; tentative D call: TRBD2 (5 bases). This CDR3 has 13 residues. The V and J ends lost 5 bases and 4 bases respectively, with 8 bases between them. CDR1 and CDR2 (germline): SGHAT, FQNNGV. This CDR3 is CASSVTSTGELFF. The DNA for the CDR3 is TGTGCCAGCAGCGTAACTAGCACCGGGGAGCTGTTTTTT.